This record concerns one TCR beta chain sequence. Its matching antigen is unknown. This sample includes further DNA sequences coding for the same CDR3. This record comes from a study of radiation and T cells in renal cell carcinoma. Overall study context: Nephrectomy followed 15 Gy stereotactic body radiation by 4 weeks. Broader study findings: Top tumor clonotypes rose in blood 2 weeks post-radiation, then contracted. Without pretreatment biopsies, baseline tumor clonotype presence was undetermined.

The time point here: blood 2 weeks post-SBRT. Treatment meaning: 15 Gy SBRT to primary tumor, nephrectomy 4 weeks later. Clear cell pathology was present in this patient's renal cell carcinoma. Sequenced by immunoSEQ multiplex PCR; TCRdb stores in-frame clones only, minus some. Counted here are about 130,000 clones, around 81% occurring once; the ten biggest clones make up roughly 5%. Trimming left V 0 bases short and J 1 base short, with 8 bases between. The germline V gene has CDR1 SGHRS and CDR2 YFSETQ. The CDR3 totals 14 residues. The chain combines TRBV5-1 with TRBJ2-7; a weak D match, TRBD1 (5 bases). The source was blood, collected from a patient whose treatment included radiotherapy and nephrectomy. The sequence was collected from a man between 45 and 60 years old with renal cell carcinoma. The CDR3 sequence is CASSLEGFSYEQYF. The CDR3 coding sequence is TGCGCCAGCAGCTTGGAGGGGTTTTCCTACGAGCAGTACTTC.